This TCR beta chain came from a study of T cells in Graves' hyperthyroidism and ophthalmopathy. Using RNA transcripts as the source, TCR beta CDR3 regions were amplified. Researchers ran a first-round RT-PCR on the TCR CDR3 using the HTBI primer set. MiXCR was run by TCRdb on the multiplex PCR reads, yielding one entry per CDR3 protein. The sample consists of hundreds of thousands of distinct CDR3 sequences, 20% of them appearing once. Of note for this clonotype: One junction end does not reproduce the germline sequence, and a read error may be involved.

Each ophthalmopathy patient scored at least 3 on the Clinical Activity Score and at least 4 on NOSPECS grade, with duration under 3 months. Diagnosis relied on clinical symptoms, serum thyroxine and TRAb, thyroid ultrasound and orbital computed tomography. Germline-derived CDR1 and CDR2 are DFQATT and SNEGSKA (reference sequence). The CDR3 runs 15 residues. This clonotype originated in a man in his forties with Graves' ophthalmopathy. The J gene is TRBJ1-6, the V gene TRBV20-1; D call uncertain. Sequencing was carried out using blood. CDR3 nucleotide sequence: TGCAGTGCTAGAGATCCGGGTGAATATAATTCGCCCCTCCACTTT. Amino acids: CSARDPGEYNSPLHF.